One TCR beta chain is described in this entry. This sample is drawn from a study of T cells in Graves' hyperthyroidism and ophthalmopathy. RNA transcripts provided the source from which TCR beta CDR3 regions were amplified. RT-PCR in the first round (using the HTBI primer set) targeted the TCR CDR3. TCRdb re-called the multiplex PCR reads with MiXCR, one entry per CDR3 protein. This sample has nearly 600,000 distinct CDR3 sequences, with around 14% found just once. This CDR3 has 18 amino acids. The V gene's germline CDR1 is MNHEY and CDR2 SVGAGI. Germline trimming cut 2 bases from V and 1 base from J; bases unmatched to any gene: 8.

The sequence was obtained from a woman aged 25 to 39 with Graves' hyperthyroidism that later progressed to Graves' ophthalmopathy. The material sequenced was blood. V and J are TRBV6-5 and TRBJ2-1; TRBD2 matches 10 bases. The CDR3 region is CASSYQLAGLVSYNEQFF. As DNA, the CDR3 is TGTGCCAGCAGTTACCAACTAGCGGGATTGGTGTCCTACAATGAGCAGTTCTTC.